Sequencing of this T cell receptor beta chain was carried out in a study of spatial heterogeneity in lung cancer. V lost 2 bases, J lost 4 bases, and 4 bases lay in between. The CDR3 length is 12 residues. The germline V gene encodes CDR1 SGHTA and CDR2 FQGNSA. TCRdb processed the 5' RACE reads anew with MiXCR; each CDR3 protein has one entry. The data contain fewer than 45,000 distinct CDR3 sequences, roughly 7% of them seen just once; the ten biggest clones take up around 43%. This clonotype occurred many times. Described time point: sample taken at primary tumor resection. The sequenced material consisted of unsorted whole RNA from tumor, nontumor lung or frozen PBMC.

This material consisted of PBMCs, taken at surgery. This receptor was taken from a female donor with early-stage non-small cell lung cancer. The chain joins TRBV7-2 to TRBJ2-3; no definite D call. The CDR3 DNA is TGTGCCAGCAGCTTAAGGGCAGATACGCAGTATTTT. This sequence encodes CASSLRADTQYF. The whole variable domain, filled in from reference TRBV7-2 and TRBJ2-3, reads GAGVSQSPSNKVTEKGKDVELRCDPISGHTALYWYRQSLGQGLEFLIYFQGNSAPDKSGLPSDRFSAERTGGSVSTLTIQRTQQEDSAVYLCASSLRADTQYFGPGTRLTVL.